The entry that follows covers one TCR beta chain sequence. All donors qualified as healthy HIV-negative adults and had experienced no recent acute infections or vaccinations. Nashville, Tennessee was home to all donors, who were Caucasian adults. Trimming stripped 3 bases from V and 12 bases from J, with 15 bases between. The V gene's germline CDR1 is WNHNN and CDR2 SYGVQD (reference sequence). This CDR3 region has 13 residues. Repertoires were generated with immunoSEQ multiplex PCR, while TCRdb's copy carries only in-frame clones and drops some. The repertoire holds some 490,000 clones, with approximately 82% as singletons. The data originate from a study of shared clonotypes between healthy human individuals. Study-wide background: Serving as donors were a couple of women and three men, whose ages spanned 18 to 49.

Sequencing was performed on PBMCs. The sequence was obtained from a woman between 35 and 50 years old in good health. Some clones in this sample may be carry-over from other donors' samples. This chain uses TRBV10-1 with TRBJ2-1; D perhaps matches TRBD2 (7 bases). In nucleotides, the CDR3 is TGCGCCAGCAGTGAAGGGGGGGGTTGGGGGCAGTTCTTC. It translates to CASSEGGGWGQFF.